Listed here are 23 T cell receptor beta chains from one sample, sequenced in a study of shared clonotypes between healthy human individuals. Naive CD8 populations comprised CD45RO-negative cells positively selected for CCR7, excluding terminally differentiated effector memory CD45RA+ cells. Method: immunoSEQ multiplex PCR; TCRdb's copy keeps in-frame clones and lacks some. The sample records roughly 2.1 million clones, 93% being singletons. The sequenced sample was naive CD8+ T cells from PBMCs. All receptors derive from a man younger than 35 in good health. Some clones in this sample may be carry-over from other donors' samples.

This clone was seen just once. V gene TRBV7-8 combines with J gene TRBJ2-7; 7 positions match TRBD2. The CDR3 contains 15 residues. With V trimmed by 4 bases and J by 0 bases, 6 bases remained unmatched. Germline V CDR1 and CDR2: SGHVS, FQNEAQ. Written as DNA, the CDR3 is TGTGCCAGCAGCTCCCGTGAGCGGGACTCCTACGAGCAGTACTTC. Its protein is CASSSRERDSYEQYF. Full variable domain (outside the CDR3, taken from reference TRBV7-8 and TRBJ2-7): GAGVSQSPRYKVAKRGQDVALRCDPISGHVSLFWYQQALGQGPEFLTYFQNEAQLDKSGLPSDRFFAERPEGSVSTLKIQRTQQEDSAVYLCASSSRERDSYEQYFGPGTRLTVT.

The V gene is TRBV4-1, the J gene TRBJ1-2, with D possibly matching TRBD1 (5 bases). V was pared by 4 bases and J by 1 base, with 16 bases between. The CDR3 sequence is 16 residues long. The V gene's germline CDR1 is MGHRA and CDR2 YSYEKL. The CDR3 coding sequence is TGCGCCAGCAGCCGGGCTAGGACACTTAATAACTATGGCTACACCTTC. Translation gives CASSRARTLNNYGYTF.

The CDR3 nucleotides read TGTGCCAGCTCGGGGCCGGGTGAAGGCTACACCTTC. It codes for CASSGPGEGYTF. This chain links TRBV18 with TRBJ1-2; a possible D gene is TRBD1 (5 bases). CDR1 is KGHSH and CDR2 is LQKENI in the germline V gene. With 6 bases removed from V and 8 bases from J, the gap between germline ends came to 13 bases. This CDR3 has 12 residues.

This clone came up once. The identical CDR3 is also encoded by other nucleotide sequences in the sample. The V and J genes are TRBV28 and TRBJ2-7; D is undetermined. Germline loops: CDR1 MDHEN, CDR2 SYDVKM. V lost 4 bases and J 3 bases, leaving 4 bases between the germline ends. There are 11 residues in the CDR3. In DNA form, the CDR3 reads TGTGCCAGCAGTTCGTACTACGAGCAGTACTTC. Translated, it gives CASSSYYEQYF.

The chain combines TRBV6-5 with TRBJ1-4; weak D call: TRBD1 (6 bases). The CDR3 sequence is 15 residues long. CDR1 MNHEY and CDR2 SVGAGI come from the germline V gene. The ends were cut back, 7 bases at V and 7 bases at J, with 19 bases in the middle. This chain's CDR3 is CASKGGSDRVEKLFF. In DNA, the CDR3 is TGTGCCAGCAAGGGGGGCTCAGATAGGGTTGAAAAACTGTTTTTT.

The chain recombines TRBV6-6 with TRBJ2-7, with 10 bases fitting TRBD1. This CDR3 is built from 14 residues. Looked up from germline, CDR1 is MNHNY and CDR2 is SVGAGI (reference sequence). Trimming removed 6 bases from V and 2 bases from J; junction bases left unmatched: 4. DNA for the CDR3: TGTGCCAGCAGGGACAGGGGGGGAACCTACGAGCAGTACTTC. It is translated as CASRDRGGTYEQYF.

The V gene is TRBV5-4, the J gene TRBJ2-7, with D uncertain. This CDR3 comprises 13 residues. Per germline, CDR1 SGHNT and CDR2 YYREEE (reference sequence). V lost 4 bases, J lost 6 bases, and 14 bases lay in between. CDR3 bases: TGTGCCAGCAGCCTTGAACGTCGAGGCGAGCAGTACTTC. This codes for CASSLERRGEQYF.

The rearrangement joins TRBV19 to TRBJ2-5, with D uncertain. The V gene lost 6 bases and the J gene lost 5 bases, with 16 bases spanning the gap. CDR1 is LNHDA, CDR2 SQIVND, per germline (reference sequence). The CDR3 length is 14 residues. CDR3 DNA sequence: TGTGCCAGTAGCAGACTCCTCTTTGTGGAGACCCAGTACTTC. Translating gives CASSRLLFVETQYF.

The CDR3 protein is CASSPGGQGNSPLHF. DNA of the CDR3: TGTGCCAGCAGCCCCGGGGGACAGGGAAATTCACCCCTCCACTTT. J is TRBJ1-6 and V is TRBV7-9; TRBD1 agrees at 9 bases. Germline CDR1 SEHNR, CDR2 FQNEAQ (reference sequence). Unmatched junction bases numbered 6, after V lost 5 bases and J lost 7 bases. The CDR3 length is 15 residues.

The chain has TRBV19 and TRBJ2-5; D remains ambiguous. The assigned J gene may be wrong: the sequence end matches TRBJ2-7 better. Per the germline V gene, CDR1 is LNHDA and CDR2 is SQIVND (reference sequence). This CDR3 is 15 amino acids long. CDR3 nucleotides: TGTGCCAGTAGTATGTCGGCAGAAACCCTCTACGAGCAGTACTTC. The encoded protein is CASSMSAETLYEQYF.

The chain recombines TRBV30 with TRBJ1-5, with unresolved D. Trimming pared 1 base from V and 3 bases from J, leaving 10 bases between. The CDR3 has 14 residues. Germline-derived CDR1 and CDR2 are GTSNPN and SVGIG (reference sequence). CDR3 in DNA: TGTGCCTGGAGTGAGGACCGGGACAATCAGCCCCAGCATTTT. Encoded protein: CAWSEDRDNQPQHF.

This clone was observed a single time. The V gene is TRBV27, the J gene TRBJ1-5; perhaps TRBD1 as D (5 bases). The ends were cut back, 4 bases at V and 6 bases at J, with 10 bases in the middle. Germline V lookup: CDR1 MNHEY, CDR2 SMNVEV (reference sequence). The CDR3 extends over 13 amino acids. In DNA form, the CDR3 reads TGTGCCAGCAGTTGGGGCCGCGCTCAGCCCCAGCATTTT. Its protein is CASSWGRAQPQHF.

The chain links TRBV7-2 to TRBJ2-7, with D perhaps given as TRBD1 or TRBD2 (5 bases each). Trimming left V 5 bases short and J 3 bases short, with 17 bases between. The CDR3 extends over 15 amino acids. Per germline, CDR1 SGHTA and CDR2 FQGNSA. In DNA, the CDR3 is TGTGCCAGCAGCAGCCGGGACCTGCCCCACTACGAGCAGTACTTC. This encodes CASSSRDLPHYEQYF.

The chain couples TRBV11-3 to TRBJ2-3, with D perhaps being TRBD1 or TRBD2 (5 bases each). The CDR3 totals 14 residues. V lost 5 bases to trimming and J lost 3 bases, with 12 bases between them. Germline V lookup: CDR1 SGHNT, CDR2 YENEEA. The CDR3 DNA sequence: TGTGCCAGCAGCCCTAGAGAGGGGACAGATACGCAGTATTTT. It is translated as CASSPREGTDTQYF.

The chain combines TRBV7-9 with TRBJ1-5, with D unresolved. V was shortened by 5 bases and J by 0 bases, with 5 bases between the two germline ends. This CDR3 region has 13 residues. Germline loops: CDR1 SEHNR, CDR2 FQNEAQ (reference sequence). CDR3 region: CASSPISNQPQHF. The CDR3 DNA sequence: TGTGCCAGCAGCCCAATTAGCAATCAGCCCCAGCATTTT.

The rearrangement uses TRBV28 and TRBJ2-7, with D uncertain. The CDR3 runs 13 residues. Germline V gene lookup returns CDR1 MDHEN and CDR2 SYDVKM. Trimming pared 3 bases from V and 2 bases from J, leaving 8 bases between. The CDR3 is CASSFQETYEQYF. The CDR3 DNA follows: TGTGCCAGCAGTTTTCAGGAAACCTACGAGCAGTACTTC.

The genes are TRBV27 and TRBJ2-1, with a weak D call TRBD2 (5 bases). From germline, CDR1 is MNHEY and CDR2 SMNVEV (reference sequence). There are 16 residues in the CDR3. The V end was cut by 1 base, the J end by 2 bases, with 12 bases between. CDR3 sequence (DNA): TGTGCCAGCAGTTTATACAGCGGAAAGACCTACAATGAGCAGTTCTTC. Translating it yields CASSLYSGKTYNEQFF.

The chain joins TRBV4-3 to TRBJ1-2, with 9 bases fitting TRBD1. This CDR3 comprises 15 residues. With V trimmed by 0 bases and J by 4 bases, 3 bases remained unmatched. Germline CDR1 LGHNA, CDR2 YSLEER. The chain's CDR3 is CASSQDLGQGYGYTF. The CDR3 DNA reads TGCGCCAGCAGCCAAGATTTGGGACAGGGCTATGGCTACACCTTC.

The chain joins TRBV4-1 to TRBJ2-1, with TRBD1 identical over 11 bases. The ends lost 4 bases at V and 9 bases at J; junction bases unmatched: 8. This CDR3 is built from 15 residues. The germline V gene encodes CDR1 MGHRA and CDR2 YSYEKL. CDR3 bases: TGCGCCAGCAGCCCCCGGGACAGGGGGGACAGTGAGCAGTTCTTC. As protein: CASSPRDRGDSEQFF.

The chain is built from TRBV19 and TRBJ1-2; 9 bases agree with TRBD1. V gave up 7 bases and J gave up 4 bases; unmatched junction bases: 4. CDR1 and CDR2 from the germline V gene are LNHDA and SQIVND (reference sequence). The CDR3 sequence is 13 residues long. The CDR3, as DNA: TGTGCCAGTACTCCGGGACAGGGCTATGGCTACACCTTC. Protein: CASTPGQGYGYTF.

V and J are TRBV10-3 and TRBJ2-1, with 11 bases that match TRBD1. Germline lookup yields CDR1 ENHRY and CDR2 SYGVKD. V gave up 6 bases and J gave up 9 bases; unmatched junction bases: 4. This CDR3 region has 13 residues. The CDR3 DNA is TGTGCCATCAGGACCGGGACAGGGGGTGAGCAGTTCTTC. This codes for CAIRTGTGGEQFF.

Of note for this clone: Other DNA sequences from this sample encode an identical CDR3 as well. V is TRBV27 and J is TRBJ2-7; the D is unclear. Trimming left V 5 bases short and J 0 bases short, with 8 bases between. CDR3 length: 13 residues. In germline, CDR1 is MNHEY, CDR2 SMNVEV (reference sequence). The CDR3 here is CASSHSSSYEQYF. The CDR3 DNA reads as TGTGCCAGCAGTCACTCGAGCTCCTACGAGCAGTACTTC.

The V call is TRBV9, the J call TRBJ1-1, with D tentatively TRBD1 (5 bases). The length of the CDR3 is 16 residues. The germline CDR1 and CDR2 sequences are SGDLS and YYNGEE. V was pared by 0 bases and J by 4 bases, with 16 bases between. Here the CDR3 reads CASSVGTGGGGTEAFF. CDR3 bases: TGTGCCAGCAGCGTAGGTACAGGAGGTGGTGGCACTGAAGCTTTCTTT.